Below are 21 T cell receptor beta chains sequenced from a single sample in a study of blood T cell repertoires in COVID-19. The data were produced by immunoSEQ multiplex PCR, yet TCRdb's version contains in-frame clones alone and is incomplete. The data contain around 270,000 clones, about 83% of them singletons. The sequenced sample was peripheral blood. The receptor source for this set is a woman aged 40-49 years who had recovered from COVID-19.

This clone was picked up a small number of times. The V and J genes are TRBV27 and TRBJ2-2; D is unclear. Trimming cost V 5 bases and J 3 bases, with 10 bases left between them. The length of the CDR3 is 14 residues. The germline CDR1 and CDR2 sequences are MNHEY and SMNVEV (reference sequence). CDR3 region: CASSPIHYTGELFF. DNA for the CDR3: TGTGCCAGCAGTCCCATCCACTACACCGGGGAGCTGTTTTTT.

This clone was picked up one time. This sequence joins TRBV19 and TRBJ2-1, with a weak D call TRBD1 (5 bases). Per germline, CDR1 LNHDA and CDR2 SQIVND (reference sequence). Between the trimmed V and J ends, which lost 11 bases and 3 bases, there was a span of 8 bases. This CDR3 contains 11 residues. The CDR3, as DNA: TGTGCCTGCAGGGACTACAATGAGCAGTTCTTC. It encodes CACRDYNEQFF.

This clone was detected a few times. This chain links TRBV10-3 with TRBJ1-3; 8 nucleotides line up with TRBD1. CDR1 and CDR2 (germline): ENHRY, SYGVKD. The CDR3 is 14 residues long. The V gene end was trimmed by 8 bases and the J gene end by 0 bases; junction bases not matched to a gene: 3. CDR3 residues: CAIGQGTSGNTIYF. As DNA, the CDR3 is TGTGCCATCGGACAGGGAACCTCTGGAAACACCATATATTTT.

The V gene is TRBV7-9, the J gene TRBJ2-2, with D unresolved. The CDR3 extends over 11 amino acids. V lost 7 bases to trimming and J lost 10 bases, with 10 bases between them. Germline CDR1 reads SEHNR; CDR2 reads FQNEAQ (reference sequence). CDR3: CASTLELELFF. CDR3 DNA sequence: TGTGCCAGCACCCTGGAGCTGGAGCTGTTTTTT.

The chain carries TRBV9 and TRBJ1-2, with 9 bases aligning to TRBD1. There are 15 residues in the CDR3. J lost 2 bases, V lost 3 bases, and 5 bases had no gene match. The germline V gene has CDR1 SGDLS and CDR2 YYNGEE. This CDR3 is CASSGRDRVNYGYTF. The CDR3 region has the DNA TGTGCCAGCAGCGGCAGGGACAGGGTAAACTATGGCTACACCTTC.

The genes are TRBV6-5 and TRBJ2-7; tentatively, D is TRBD2 (5 bases). The germline V gene encodes CDR1 MNHEY and CDR2 SVGAGI. V was cut by 7 bases and J by 0 bases, with 13 bases left in between. There are 14 residues in the CDR3. The DNA of the CDR3 is TGTGCCAGCATTAGAGTGGGGAGCTCCTACGAGCAGTACTTC. This encodes CASIRVGSSYEQYF.

This clone occurred a few times. The rearrangement uses TRBV29-1 and TRBJ2-5, with no clear D. The germline V and J ends were trimmed by 1 base and 2 bases, with 11 bases remaining between them. The CDR3 runs to 14 residues. Germline V lookup: CDR1 SQVTM, CDR2 ANQGSEA. CDR3 sequence reads: CSVEGSAGQETQYF. In DNA, the CDR3 is TGCAGCGTTGAAGGGTCGGCAGGACAAGAGACCCAGTACTTC.

Turning to this clone: A read error may account for a junction end that differs from germline. This rearrangement joins TRBV15 to TRBJ2-6; D might be TRBD1 (6 bases). Germline CDR1 LNHNV, CDR2 YYDKDF (reference sequence). This CDR3 is 14 amino acids long. CDR3 nucleotides: TGTGCCACCAGCGGCGTCGCAGGGGTCAACGTCCTGACTTTC. Protein product: CATSGVAGVNVLTF.

About this clone: At one end, the junction sequence differs from germline, possibly due to a read error. The J gene is TRBJ1-6, the V gene TRBV11-3, with D perhaps matching TRBD1 (5 bases). The CDR3 is 13 amino acids. The germline CDR1 and CDR2 sequences are SGHNT and YENEEA. CDR3: CASSLVRGSPPHF. The CDR3 nucleotides read TGTGCCAGCAGCTTAGTAAGGGGATCACCCCCCCACTTT.

This chain links TRBV4-2 with TRBJ2-3; maybe TRBD1 (5 bases). The V end lost 1 base, the J end lost 8 bases, and 19 bases lay between the germline ends. From germline, CDR1 is LGHNA and CDR2 YNFKEQ. This CDR3 spans 16 amino acids. Here the CDR3 DNA reads TGTGCCAGCAGCCAAGTTGGGTCCCCGACAAGGGGTACGCAGTATTTT. Its protein product is CASSQVGSPTRGTQYF.

In regard to this clone: The same CDR3 is also encoded by other DNA sequences in this sample. This chain joins TRBV7-2 and TRBJ2-7; TRBD1 aligns across 11 bases. This CDR3 is 14 amino acids long. Germline loops: CDR1 SGHTA, CDR2 FQGNSA. V shed 5 bases and J 3 bases; nucleotides not matched to a gene: 3. The CDR3 region has the DNA TGTGCCAGCAGCCGGGACAGGGGGTACTACGAGCAGTACTTC. This translates into CASSRDRGYYEQYF.

V usage is TRBV28 and J usage is TRBJ1-1; tentatively, D is TRBD1 (6 bases). The germline V and J ends were trimmed by 5 bases and 1 base, with 17 bases remaining between them. This CDR3 is 16 amino acids long. Germline V gives CDR1 MDHEN, CDR2 SYDVKM. CDR3 loop: CASSPWEGVENTEAFF. DNA of the CDR3: TGTGCCAGCAGTCCCTGGGAGGGGGTGGAGAACACTGAAGCTTTCTTT.

The chain couples TRBV19 to TRBJ2-7; TRBD2 aligns across 9 bases. In germline, CDR1 is LNHDA, CDR2 SQIVND (reference sequence). V dropped 3 bases and J dropped 2; count of bases not matched to a gene: 5. The CDR3 spans 15 residues. CDR3 bases: TGTGCCAGTAGTATGATCCAGCGGGGGGCCTACGAGCAGTACTTC. This sequence encodes CASSMIQRGAYEQYF.

V gene TRBV3-1 (or the pseudogene TRBV3-2) combines with J gene TRBJ1-1; no clear D. CDR1 is LGHDT, CDR2 YNNKEL, per germline (reference sequence). Trimming removed 1 base from V and 1 base from J, with 4 bases in between. The CDR3 contains 13 residues. The CDR3 nucleotides are TGTGCCAGCAGCCAAGCGTCGAACACTGAAGCTTTCTTT. Encoded protein: CASSQASNTEAFF.

The chain is built from TRBV11-2 and TRBJ2-5, with 8 bases lining up with TRBD1. CDR1 is SGHAT, CDR2 FQNNGV, per germline. V trimming: 4 bases; J trimming: 1 base; junction bases outside the gene matches: 2. The CDR3 is 14 residues long. The CDR3: CASSSQGVQETQYF. Written as DNA, the CDR3 is TGTGCCAGCAGCTCACAGGGGGTCCAAGAGACCCAGTACTTC.

The chain joins TRBV28 to TRBJ2-1, with 7 bases identical to TRBD1. Trimming at V came to 7 bases and at J to 5 bases, leaving 8 bases not matched to a gene. Germline CDR1 MDHEN, CDR2 SYDVKM. The CDR3 length is 14 residues. CDR3: CASTRQGFNNEQFF. In DNA form, the CDR3 reads TGTGCCAGCACCCGACAGGGCTTTAACAATGAGCAGTTCTTC.

This clone was picked up a small number of times. The chain couples TRBV7-3 to TRBJ1-1; no clear D. V was pared by 6 bases and J by 3 bases, with 11 bases between. The length of the CDR3 is 13 residues. CDR1 is SGHTA and CDR2 is FQGTGA in the germline V gene. CDR3 in DNA: TGTGCCAGCAGTGAAGCCCGCGACACTGAAGCTTTCTTT. Protein: CASSEARDTEAFF.

This chain connects TRBV28 to TRBJ1-5, with D unclear. CDR1 and CDR2 (germline): MDHEN, SYDVKM. This CDR3 has 15 residues. Trimming took 0 bases from V and 0 from J, leaving 6 bases between them. The CDR3: CASSLWQASNQPQHF. The CDR3 DNA sequence: TGTGCCAGCAGTTTATGGCAGGCTAGCAATCAGCCCCAGCATTTT. The entire variable domain, with the rest obtained from reference TRBV28 and TRBJ1-5, is as follows: DVKVTQSSRYLVKRTGEKVFLECVQDMDHENMFWYRQDPGLGLRLIYFSYDVKMKEKGDIPEGYSVSREKKERFSLILESASTNQTSMYLCASSLWQASNQPQHFGDGTRLSIL.

The chain uses TRBV28 and TRBJ2-2, with 7 positions matching TRBD1. The CDR3 loop spans 15 amino acids. Germline-derived CDR1 and CDR2 are MDHEN and SYDVKM. The trim removed 6 bases at V and 0 bases at J, leaving 4 bases unmatched. CDR3 protein: CASSLGTANTGELFF. CDR3 nucleotide sequence: TGTGCCAGCAGCTTAGGGACAGCGAACACCGGGGAGCTGTTTTTT.

The chain joins TRBV28 to TRBJ2-3; D is ambiguous. Germline-derived CDR1 and CDR2 are MDHEN and SYDVKM. The CDR3 runs to 12 residues. Trimming took 3 bases from V and 2 from J, leaving 3 bases between them. Written as DNA, the CDR3 is TGTGCCAGCAGTTTCTTCACAGATACGCAGTATTTT. It codes for CASSFFTDTQYF.

This clone was observed a few times. This chain links TRBV5-1 with TRBJ2-1; weak D call: TRBD1 (6 bases). Trimming removed 1 base from V and 7 bases from J, with 12 bases in between. Germline values: CDR1 SGHRS, CDR2 YFSETQ. CDR3 length: 14 residues. CDR3 DNA sequence: TGCGCCAGCAGCTTGCAACAGGGTCTGAATGAGCAGTTCTTC. Amino acids: CASSLQQGLNEQFF.